This TCR beta chain stems from a study of blood T cell repertoires in COVID-19. The CDR3 length is 14 residues. Germline CDR1 is LGHDT and CDR2 is YNNKEL (reference sequence). The V end lost 1 base, the J end lost 5 bases, and 9 bases lay between the germline ends. Sequencing used immunoSEQ multiplex PCR; TCRdb keeps in-frame clones, though not all of them. The sample lists approximately 300,000 clones, nearly 90% seen once, with 1% in the top ten. The specimen was peripheral blood. The rearrangement joins TRBV3-1 (or the pseudogene TRBV3-2) to TRBJ2-1; no reliable D call. The TCR originated in a woman between 40 and 50 years old with COVID-19, enrolled during active disease. The CDR3 region has the DNA TGTGCCAGCAGCCAAGCCACAGTCAACAATGAGCAGTTCTTC. This sequence encodes CASSQATVNNEQFF.